The TCR beta chain under discussion was sequenced for a study of shared clonotypes between healthy human individuals. Findings and caveats of the study: Shared clonotypes: about 5% naive CD4, approximately 3.4% naive CD8, 2.3% memory CD4, 0.4% to 0.45% memory CD8.

Naivety among CD8 cells was defined by CD45RO negativity and positive CCR7 selection, thereby excluding terminally differentiated effector memory CD45RA+ cells. Donors comprised healthy HIV-negative adults lacking recent acute infections or vaccinations. All participating donors were Caucasian adults from Nashville, Tennessee. This CDR3 has 15 amino acids. V was clipped by 1 base and J by 8 bases; unmatched bases: 5. The germline V gene has CDR1 MGHDK and CDR2 SYGVNS. In the case of this clone: The antigen remains unidentified.

Measured with immunoSEQ multiplex PCR; TCRdb has only the in-frame clones, and not every one. The sample records some 2 million clones, 85% to 95% being singletons. The sequencing sample was made of naive CD8+ T cells sorted from blood. This receptor was taken from a man between 18 and 29 years old in good health. J is TRBJ1-6 and V is TRBV25-1; 7 bases are shared with TRBD1. CDR3 residues: CASSESDRRDSPLHF. CDR3 DNA: TGTGCCAGCAGTGAATCGGACAGGCGGGATTCACCCCTCCACTTT.